This TCR beta chain was identified during a study of PD-1 blockade in classical Hodgkin lymphoma. Study-level points and caveats: Relapsed/refractory patients reportedly had the lowest baseline TCR diversity, below newly diagnosed patients, who were below healthy donors. Repertoires differed for reasons still undefined, possibly disease activity or prior therapy.

This sample's time point: newly diagnosed, previously untreated cHL patient sample. Thawed PBMCs underwent magnetic negative selection to yield purified CD4+ T cells. Comparator PBMCs were from newly diagnosed, untreated classical Hodgkin lymphoma. Germline V gene sequence: CDR1 WSHSY, CDR2 SAAADI. V lost 8 bases and J 0 bases, leaving 12 bases between the germline ends. This CDR3 is 14 amino acids long. As concerns this clone: What it binds is not known.

Data came from immunoSEQ multiplex PCR; TCRdb stores just in-frame clones and leaves some out. The sample consists of 25,000 to 30,000 clones, about 90% of them appearing once. The rearrangement joins TRBV10-2 to TRBJ2-3, with TRBD2 as a possible D gene (5 bases). The sequence was collected from a human donor with classical Hodgkin lymphoma. Material: CD4+ T cells from blood. In nucleotides, the CDR3 is TGCGCCAGCGGGGAGAGTAGAAGCACAGATACGCAGTATTTT. The encoded protein is CASGESRSTDTQYF.